A selection of T cell receptor beta chains follows, all from one sample in a study of T cell responses to AZD1222 COVID-19 vaccine. The table came from immunoSEQ multiplex PCR; TCRdb's copy has only in-frame clones and leaves some out. The sample lists about 100,000 clones, 80% to 95% occurring once. The source material was peripheral blood, sampled on day 0 of AZD1222 vaccination. Source of these receptors: an adult in good health. Each CDR3 is given with its conserved first and last residue. Fields, in order: clone size, J gene, V gene, CDR3 protein. Expanded clones are given a class, and other clones once, few, many or no size at all.

.	TRBJ2-7	TRBV29-1	CSVVGVGLHEQYF
.	TRBJ2-2	TRBV6-5	CASSYSYDSNTGELFF
.	TRBJ2-2	TRBV7-8	CASSLGGGNTGELFF
.	TRBJ2-1	TRBV28	CASRAHWRGNEQFF
once	TRBJ2-3	TRBV7-8	CASSLGRGLPTDTQYF
.	TRBJ1-1	TRBV28	CASSFRLNTEAFF
.	TRBJ2-5	TRBV4-1	CASRGLGFYETQYF
.	TRBJ1-6	TRBV20-1	CSASLGRSSYNSPLHF
.	TRBJ1-2	TRBV7-8	CASSLESPYGGSYGYTF
.	TRBJ2-2	TRBV7-3	CASSSWTEGHGELFF
.	TRBJ1-4	TRBV29-1	CSVESNEKLFF
.	TRBJ2-1	TRBV27	CASSLRLAGEQFF
.	TRBJ2-1	TRBV10-3	CAISFAGGPYNEQFF
.	TRBJ2-5	TRBV25-1	CASSELAGALETQYF
.	TRBJ1-1	TRBV11-1	CASRSTRQTTNTEAFF
.	TRBJ2-3	TRBV9	CASSVGRQDTQYF
.	TRBJ2-5	TRBV7-3	CASSLSGNGETQYF
once	TRBJ1-5	TRBV28	CASSTGTVLQPQHF
.	TRBJ2-7	TRBV5-1	CASSSPWGGPHEQYF
.	TRBJ2-1	TRBV6-5	CASRHIDEQFF
.	TRBJ2-7	TRBV24-1	CATSDPQLTSHEQYF
.	TRBJ1-6	TRBV27	CASSLFQSPSANSPLHF
.	TRBJ2-7	TRBV28	CASSLGGEGISEQYF
.	TRBJ1-4	TRBV5-1	CASSLLGLDEKLFF
.	TRBJ2-7	TRBV11-2	CASSSPPAGGPYEQYF
.	TRBJ1-1	TRBV25-1	CASTTSPSSEAFF
.	TRBJ2-1	TRBV9	CASTAARTSGSYNEQFF
.	TRBJ2-3	TRBV5-5	CASSLTAPDTQYF
.	TRBJ1-1	TRBV2	CASKSGTGVGTEAFF
.	TRBJ1-1	TRBV5-6	CASSSYSLGQGEAFF
.	TRBJ1-1	TRBV3-1/TRBV3-2	CASSQDHTEAFF
.	TRBJ1-2	TRBV28	CASRITGTGGANHGYTF
.	TRBJ1-1	TRBV27	CASRLSMNTEAFF
once	TRBJ2-7	TRBV28	CASSLGPEYEQYF
.	TRBJ1-5	TRBV19	CASSRGNSNQPQHF
.	TRBJ1-5	TRBV5-1	CASSFGGEQDQPQHF
.	TRBJ1-2	TRBV27	CASSFGQIPFYGYTF
.	TRBJ1-5	TRBV6-2/TRBV6-3	CASSTIQGAEGPQHF
.	TRBJ1-4	TRBV3-1/TRBV3-2	CASSQDWVGMELFF
.	TRBJ2-2	TRBV27	CASSLNGELFF
few	TRBJ2-3	TRBV10-3	CATRLALNTDTQYF
.	TRBJ2-1	TRBV15	CATSRDWTSGIRNEQFF
.	TRBJ1-2	TRBV7-9	CASSLGVSRGYTF
.	TRBJ1-1	TRBV28	CASSTLTEAFF
.	TRBJ1-1	TRBV13	CASRLGPRVNTEAFF
.	TRBJ1-1	TRBV18	CASSPRPGANTEAFF
.	TRBJ2-7	TRBV5-1	CASSLEAGTLNEQYF